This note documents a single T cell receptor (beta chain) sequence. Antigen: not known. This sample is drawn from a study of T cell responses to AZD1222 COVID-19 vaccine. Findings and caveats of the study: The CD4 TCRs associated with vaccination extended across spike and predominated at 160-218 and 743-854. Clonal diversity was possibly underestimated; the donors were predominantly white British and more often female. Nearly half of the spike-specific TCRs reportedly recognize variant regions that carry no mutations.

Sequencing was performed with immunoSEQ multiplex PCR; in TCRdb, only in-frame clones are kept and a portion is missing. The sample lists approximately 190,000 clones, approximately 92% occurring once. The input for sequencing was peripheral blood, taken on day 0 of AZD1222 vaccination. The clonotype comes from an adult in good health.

CDR3 DNA sequence: TGTGCCAGCTCGTCACAGGGGATCCAAGAGACCCAGTACTTC. It encodes CASSSQGIQETQYF. This sequence joins TRBV18 and TRBJ2-5, with 7 bases identical to TRBD1. The germline gives CDR1 KGHSH, CDR2 LQKENI. Trimming took 6 bases from V and 1 from J; bases not matched to a gene: 5. The CDR3 extends over 14 amino acids. Looking up the rest from reference TRBV18 and TRBJ2-5 gives the full variable domain: NAGVMQNPRHLVRRRGQEARLRCSPMKGHSHVYWYRQLPEEGLKFMVYLQKENIIDESGMPKERFSAEFPKEGPSILRIQQVVRGDSAAYFCASSSQGIQETQYFGPGTRLLVL.